This TCR beta chain was found in a study of blood T cell repertoires in COVID-19. At the level of the study: COVID-19 samples, acute and convalescent, were from the United States, Italy and Spain. PBMCs, B-cell-depleted T cells, or T cells provided the cDNA or gDNA that made up the material.

The CDR3 is 17 amino acids. CDR1 and CDR2 from the germline V gene are SGHRS and YFSETQ. With V trimmed by 0 bases and J by 2 bases, 7 bases remained unmatched. Per the study methods: Nucleated cell counts were estimated from reference gene primer amplification. Using immunoSEQ multiplex PCR, the repertoire was profiled, and TCRdb retains in-frame clones only, with some absent. For V, J and clone size, that table is used; D and trimming come from the DNA. The repertoire holds about 160,000 clones, 92% seen once, with 4.8% in the top ten. Enrolment of Seattle patients took place during active infection, and they were followed longitudinally.

Sequencing was performed on peripheral blood. The clonotype comes from a man aged 25-45 years with COVID-19, enrolled during active disease. The J gene is TRBJ2-3, the V gene TRBV5-1; 9 bases map to TRBD1. DNA of the CDR3: TGCGCCAGCAGCTTGGGCCGACAGGGGGGATTCACAGATACGCAGTATTTT. It yields the protein CASSLGRQGGFTDTQYF.